This record covers a single TCR beta chain. The antigen is not known. This sample is part of a study of graft-versus-host responses after intestinal transplantation. Study-level information: Among the recipients, transplants were multivisceral, liver-intestinal, or isolated intestinal. Every transplant recipient was induced with anti-thymocyte globulin, then maintained on tacrolimus and steroids for approximately three years.

Profiled with immunoSEQ multiplex PCR; TCRdb holds only in-frame clones, not every one. The repertoire holds approximately 8,900 clones, 55% to 75% seen once, with 9.3% in the top ten. In germline, CDR1 is KGHSH, CDR2 LQKENI. The CDR3 runs 15 residues. V gave up 3 bases and J gave up 5 bases; unmatched junction bases: 3. Processing was applied to graft tissue in order to liberate intraepithelial and lamina propria lymphocytes. Whole-study results and caveats: Early after transplant, HvG declines were associated with peak levels of circulating GvH clones. Across patients carrying graft-donor T cell macrochimerism, allografts held high graft-versus-host to host-versus-graft clonal ratios.

Sequenced material: ileum tissue, taken approximately 450 days after transplant. The rearrangement links TRBV18 to TRBJ1-4, with 10 bases fitting TRBD1. This receptor was obtained from a human patient who received an intestinal transplant, so some T cells may come from the graft donor. The CDR3 DNA follows: TGTGCCAGCTCACCTCCGGGACAGGGGAATGAAAAACTGTTTTTT. It encodes CASSPPGQGNEKLFF. The whole variable domain, filled in from reference TRBV18 and TRBJ1-4, reads NAGVMQNPRHLVRRRGQEARLRCSPMKGHSHVYWYRQLPEEGLKFMVYLQKENIIDESGMPKERFSAEFPKEGPSILRIQQVVRGDSAAYFCASSPPGQGNEKLFFGSGTQLSVL.